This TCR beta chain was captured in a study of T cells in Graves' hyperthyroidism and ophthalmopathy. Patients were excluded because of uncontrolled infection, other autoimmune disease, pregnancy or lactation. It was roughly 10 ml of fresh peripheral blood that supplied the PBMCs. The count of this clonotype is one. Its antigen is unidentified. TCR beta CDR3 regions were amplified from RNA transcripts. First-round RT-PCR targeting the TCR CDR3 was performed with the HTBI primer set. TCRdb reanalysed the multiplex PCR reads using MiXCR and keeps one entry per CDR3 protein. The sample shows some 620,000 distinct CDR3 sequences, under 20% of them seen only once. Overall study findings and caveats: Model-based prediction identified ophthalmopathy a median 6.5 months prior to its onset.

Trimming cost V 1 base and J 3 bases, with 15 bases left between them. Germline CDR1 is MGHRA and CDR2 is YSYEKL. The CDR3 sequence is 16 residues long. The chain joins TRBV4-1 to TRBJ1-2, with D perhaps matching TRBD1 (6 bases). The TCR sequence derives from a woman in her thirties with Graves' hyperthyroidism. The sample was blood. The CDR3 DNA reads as TGCGCCAGCAGCCAAGGGGCGACAGGTTCCCACTATGGCTACACCTTC. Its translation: CASSQGATGSHYGYTF.